There are a few counts of the clone carrying this T cell receptor (beta chain). The sample has other DNA sequences that encode this CDR3 too. The sample comes from a study of blood T cell repertoires in COVID-19. Background on the study: Acute and convalescent COVID-19 samples came from the United States, Italy and Spain. In each case, the material was cDNA or gDNA derived from T cells, B-cell-depleted T cells, or PBMCs.

The germline gives CDR1 LNHDA, CDR2 SQIVND (reference sequence). This CDR3 comprises 14 residues. The V gene lost 1 base and the J gene lost 3 bases, with 10 bases spanning the gap. As originally analysed: Amplification from reference gene primers served as the basis for estimated nucleated cell counts. The protocol was immunoSEQ multiplex PCR, while the TCRdb copy is restricted to in-frame clones and leaves out a portion. The V and J calls and the clone size are those of that table, but D and trimming were determined from the DNA. Altogether 100,000 to 150,000 clones are present, around 90% being singletons, with the ten largest covering less than 2%.

The receptor's source is a human donor in a cohort sampled during active COVID-19. Specimen: peripheral blood. The V and J genes are TRBV19 and TRBJ2-7; a possible D gene is TRBD1 (6 bases). CDR3 amino acids: CASSIVPGDYEQYF. The DNA for the CDR3 is TGTGCCAGTAGTATAGTGCCAGGGGACTACGAGCAGTACTTC.